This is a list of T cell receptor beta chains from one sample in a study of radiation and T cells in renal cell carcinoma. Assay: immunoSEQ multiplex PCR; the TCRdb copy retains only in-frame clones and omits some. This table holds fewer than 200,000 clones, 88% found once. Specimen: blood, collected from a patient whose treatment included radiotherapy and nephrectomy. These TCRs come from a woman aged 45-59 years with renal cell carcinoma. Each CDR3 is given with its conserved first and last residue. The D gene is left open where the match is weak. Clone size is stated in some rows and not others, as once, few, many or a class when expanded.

CDR3: CASSEGDRPMRGYTF
DNA: TGTGCCAGCAGTGAAGGGGACAGGCCGATGCGGGGCTACACCTTC
D: TRBD1
V: TRBV25-1
J: TRBJ1-2
size: NA

CDR3: CASSLYALAGVTDTQYF
DNA: TGTGCCAGCAGCTTGTACGCACTAGCGGGGGTTACAGATACGCAGTATTTT
D: TRBD2
V: TRBV5-4
J: TRBJ2-3
size: NA

CDR3: CASSLSGVRYGYTF
DNA: TGTGCCAGCAGCCTCTCCGGGGTGCGCTATGGCTACACCTTC
D: NA
V: TRBV11-1
J: TRBJ1-2
size: NA

CDR3: CAISGRAGELFF
DNA: TGTGCCATCAGTGGGCGGGCGGGGGAGCTGTTTTTT
D: NA
V: TRBV10-3
J: TRBJ2-2
size: NA

CDR3: CASSFGGRLTDTQYF
DNA: TGTGCCAGCAGCTTCGGGGGGCGCCTCACAGATACGCAGTATTTT
D: NA
V: TRBV5-4
J: TRBJ2-3
size: NA

CDR3: CASSVEGGGGEKLFF
DNA: TGTGCCAGCAGCGTAGAGGGCGGGGGAGGTGAAAAACTGTTTTTT
D: NA
V: TRBV9
J: TRBJ1-4
size: NA

CDR3: CSVNAGTYEQYF
DNA: TGCAGCGTTAATGCGGGGACCTACGAGCAGTACTTC
D: NA
V: TRBV29-1
J: TRBJ2-7
size: NA

CDR3: CASSFLAGGQGDTQYF
DNA: TGCGCCAGCAGCTTCTTAGCGGGGGGGCAGGGAGATACGCAGTATTTT
D: TRBD2
V: TRBV5-1
J: TRBJ2-3
size: NA

CDR3: CASSRGGGTLSEETQYF
DNA: TGTGCCAGCAGCCGAGGGGGAGGGACACTAAGTGAGGAGACCCAGTACTTC
D: NA
V: TRBV4-2
J: TRBJ2-5
size: NA

CDR3: CASSPGLGEYTQYF
DNA: TGTGCCAGCAGCCCGGGACTAGGGGAATATACGCAGTATTTT
D: TRBD2
V: TRBV7-2
J: TRBJ2-3
size: NA

CDR3: CASNTFGGHGYTF
DNA: TGTGCCAGCAACACCTTTGGGGGCCACGGCTACACCTTC
D: NA
V: TRBV6-6
J: TRBJ1-2
size: NA

CDR3: CASSLGFSKDTQYF
DNA: TGTGCCAGCAGCTTAGGGTTTAGCAAGGATACGCAGTATTTT
D: NA
V: TRBV11-1
J: TRBJ2-3
size: NA

CDR3: CASSLARDVRYGYTF
DNA: TGTGCCAGCAGCTTAGCGCGTGACGTTCGGTATGGCTACACCTTC
D: NA
V: TRBV7-2
J: TRBJ1-2
size: NA

CDR3: CASRVDGGAPYEQFF
DNA: TGTGCCAGCAGGGTAGACGGGGGGGCCCCTTATGAGCAGTTCTTC
D: TRBD2
V: TRBV2
J: TRBJ2-1
size: NA

CDR3: CASSFDTGFEQYF
DNA: TGCGCCAGCAGCTTCGATACAGGGTTTGAGCAGTACTTC
D: NA
V: TRBV5-1
J: TRBJ2-5
size: once

CDR3: CASSPNLGTGELFF
DNA: TGCGCCAGCAGCCCGAACTTGGGGACCGGGGAGCTGTTTTTT
D: NA
V: TRBV5-1
J: TRBJ2-2
size: NA

CDR3: CASSLELAGGSNVNEQFF
DNA: TGTGCCAGCAGCTTAGAACTAGCGGGGGGGAGCAATGTCAATGAGCAGTTCTTC
D: TRBD2
V: TRBV7-2
J: TRBJ2-1
size: once

CDR3: CASSLFGSGTNEKLFF
DNA: TGCGCCAGCAGCTTGTTTGGGTCAGGGACCAATGAAAAACTGTTTTTT
D: NA
V: TRBV5-1
J: TRBJ1-4
size: few

CDR3: CARSPHLNGGGNQPQHF
DNA: TGTGCCAGAAGCCCCCACTTGAACGGGGGCGGGAATCAGCCCCAGCATTTT
D: NA
V: TRBV5-3
J: TRBJ1-5
size: NA

CDR3: CASSELRTSGNTIYF
DNA: TGTGCCAGCAGTGAGTTGAGGACCTCTGGAAACACCATATATTTT
D: NA
V: TRBV2
J: TRBJ1-3
size: once

CDR3: CASIRDSPENQPQHF
DNA: TGTGCCAGCATCCGGGACAGCCCTGAAAATCAGCCCCAGCATTTT
D: TRBD1
V: TRBV6-1
J: TRBJ1-5
size: NA

CDR3: CASSEPGQGVFGNTIYF
DNA: TGTGCCAGCAGTGAGCCGGGACAGGGAGTATTTGGAAACACCATATATTTT
D: TRBD1
V: TRBV6-1
J: TRBJ1-3
size: NA

CDR3: CASGDSGHYGYTF
DNA: TGTGCCAGCGGGGACAGCGGCCACTATGGCTACACCTTC
D: TRBD1
V: TRBV27
J: TRBJ1-2
size: NA

CDR3: CASSFSWRGTGELFF
DNA: TGCGCCAGCAGCTTCTCGTGGAGGGGCACCGGGGAGCTGTTTTTT
D: NA
V: TRBV5-1
J: TRBJ2-2
size: once

CDR3: CASSTPPGQYNSPLHF
DNA: TGTGCCAGCAGTACTCCGCCGGGACAGTATAATTCACCCCTCCACTTT
D: TRBD1
V: TRBV2
J: TRBJ1-6
size: NA

CDR3: CASSFTTSGGVGFNEQFF
DNA: TGCGCCAGCAGCTTTACAACTAGCGGGGGTGTCGGGTTTAATGAGCAGTTCTTC
D: TRBD2
V: TRBV5-1
J: TRBJ2-1
size: NA

CDR3: CASSETDSNQPQHF
DNA: TGTGCCAGCAGTGAGACAGATAGCAATCAGCCCCAGCATTTT
D: NA
V: TRBV2
J: TRBJ1-5
size: NA

CDR3: CASREGAAGYTF
DNA: TGTGCCAGCCGCGAGGGGGCAGCGGGCTACACCTTC
D: TRBD1
V: TRBV6-6
J: TRBJ1-2
size: NA

CDR3: CASAEGNYGYTF
DNA: TGTGCCAGCGCGGAGGGGAACTATGGCTACACCTTC
D: NA
V: TRBV6-5
J: TRBJ1-2
size: NA

CDR3: CASHMSKYF
DNA: TGTGCCAGCCATATGAGTAAGTATTTT
D: NA
V: TRBV21-1
J: TRBJ2-3
size: NA

CDR3: CASSARGGWNTGELFF
DNA: TGTGCCAGTAGTGCAAGAGGGGGCTGGAACACCGGGGAGCTGTTTTTT
D: TRBD1
V: TRBV19
J: TRBJ2-2
size: NA

CDR3: CASSYTPVEKLFF
DNA: TGTGCCAGCAGTTACACCCCGGTAGAAAAACTGTTTTTT
D: NA
V: TRBV6-6
J: TRBJ1-4
size: NA